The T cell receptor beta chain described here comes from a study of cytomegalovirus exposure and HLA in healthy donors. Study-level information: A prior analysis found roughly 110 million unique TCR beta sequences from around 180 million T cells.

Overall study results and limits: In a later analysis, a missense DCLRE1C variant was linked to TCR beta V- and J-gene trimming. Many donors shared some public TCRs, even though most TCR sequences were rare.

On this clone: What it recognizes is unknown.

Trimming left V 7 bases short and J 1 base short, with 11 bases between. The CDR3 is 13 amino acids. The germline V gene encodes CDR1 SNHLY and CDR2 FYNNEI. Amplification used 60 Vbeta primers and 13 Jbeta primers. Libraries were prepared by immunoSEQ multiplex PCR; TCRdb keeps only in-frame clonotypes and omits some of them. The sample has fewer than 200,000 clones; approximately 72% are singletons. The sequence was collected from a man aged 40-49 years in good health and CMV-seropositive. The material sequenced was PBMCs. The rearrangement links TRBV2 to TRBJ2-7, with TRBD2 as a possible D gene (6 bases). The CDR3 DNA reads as TGTGCCAGCAAGTCGGGAGTTTCCTACGAGCAGTACTTC. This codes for CASKSGVSYEQYF.